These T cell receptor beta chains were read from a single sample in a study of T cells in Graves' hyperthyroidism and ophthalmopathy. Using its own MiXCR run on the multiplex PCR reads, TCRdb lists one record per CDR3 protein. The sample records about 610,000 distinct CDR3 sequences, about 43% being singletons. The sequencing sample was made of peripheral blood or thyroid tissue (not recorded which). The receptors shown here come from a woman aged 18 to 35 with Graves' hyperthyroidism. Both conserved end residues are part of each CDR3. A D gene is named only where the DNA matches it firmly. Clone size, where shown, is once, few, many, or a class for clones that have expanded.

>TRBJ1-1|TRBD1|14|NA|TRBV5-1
CASSMTGTYTEAFF
TGCGCCAGCAGCATGACAGGGACTTACACTGAAGCTTTCTTT
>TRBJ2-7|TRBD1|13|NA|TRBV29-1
CSAGQGQIYEQYF
TGCAGCGCAGGACAGGGGCAAATCTACGAGCAGTACTTC
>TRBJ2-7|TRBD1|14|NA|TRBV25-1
CASLMGTGTYEQYF
TGTGCCAGCTTGATGGGGACAGGCACCTACGAGCAGTACTTC
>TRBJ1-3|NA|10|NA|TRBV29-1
CSVLRNTIYF
TGCAGCGTGCTGAGAAACACCATATATTTT
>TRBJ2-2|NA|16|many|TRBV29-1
CSVEPPLSGNTGELFF
TGCAGCGTTGAACCCCCCCTTAGCGGGAACACCGGGGAGCTGTTTTTT
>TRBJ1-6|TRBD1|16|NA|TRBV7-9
CASSLAWTGGNSPLHF
TGTGCCAGCAGCTTAGCCTGGACAGGGGGTAATTCACCCCTCCACTTT
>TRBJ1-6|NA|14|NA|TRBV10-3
CAISELMGGTTLHF
TGTGCCATCAGTGAGCTGATGGGGGGTACAACCCTCCACTTT
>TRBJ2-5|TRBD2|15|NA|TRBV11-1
CASSLSGRSQETQYF
TGTGCCAGCAGCCTTAGCGGGAGGTCCCAAGAGACCCAGTACTTC
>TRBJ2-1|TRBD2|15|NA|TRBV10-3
CAISKTSGPYYEQFF
TGTGCCATCAGTAAGACTAGCGGGCCCTACTATGAGCAGTTCTTC
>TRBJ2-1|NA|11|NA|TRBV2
CASDSYNEQFF
TGTGCCAGTGACAGCTACAATGAGCAGTTCTTC
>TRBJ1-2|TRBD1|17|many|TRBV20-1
CSVVVAQGDSGGYGYTF
TGCAGTGTAGTGGTCGCACAGGGGGATTCCGGTGGCTATGGCTACACCTTC
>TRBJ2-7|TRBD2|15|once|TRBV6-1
CASRGGREGSYEQYF
TGTGCCAGCAGAGGAGGCAGGGAGGGCTCCTACGAGCAGTACTTC
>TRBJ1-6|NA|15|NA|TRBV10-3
CATVRSAGMSSPLHF
TGTGCCACCGTCAGAAGTGCCGGGATGAGCTCACCCCTCCACTTT
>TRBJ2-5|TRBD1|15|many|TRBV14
CASSPGTGPLETQYF
TGTGCCAGCAGCCCAGGGACAGGACCTTTAGAGACCCAGTACTTC
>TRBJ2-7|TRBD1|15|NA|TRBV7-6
CASSLGPGGQCEQYF
TGTGCCAGCAGCTTAGGGCCAGGGGGTCAGTGCGAGCAGTACTTC
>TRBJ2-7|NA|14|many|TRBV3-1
CASSPGTGNYEQYF
TGTGCCAGCAGCCCCGGCACAGGAAACTACGAGCAGTACTTC
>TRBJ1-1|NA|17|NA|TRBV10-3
CAISALADSYMNTEAFF
TGTGCCATCAGTGCCTTAGCGGACTCATACATGAACACTGAAGCTTTCTTT
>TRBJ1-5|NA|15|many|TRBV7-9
CASSPTGGSNQPQHF
TGTGCCAGCAGTCCAACGGGGGGGAGCAATCAGCCCCAGCATTTT
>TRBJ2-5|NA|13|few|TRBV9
CASSVVPGGVQYF
TGTGCCAGCAGCGTAGTTCCGGGGGGCGTTCAGTACTTC
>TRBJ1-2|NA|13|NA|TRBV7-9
CVSSLQGGHGYTF
TGTGTCAGTAGCTTACAGGGTGGGCATGGCTACACCTTC
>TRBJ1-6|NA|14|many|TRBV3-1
CASSQEQGGSPLHF
TGTGCCAGCAGCCAAGAACAAGGTGGGTCACCCCTCCACTTT
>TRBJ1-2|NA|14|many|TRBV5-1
CASSLGAGEIGYTF
TGCGCCAGCAGCTTGGGAGCAGGGGAGATTGGCTACACCTTC
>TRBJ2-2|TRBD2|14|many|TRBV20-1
CSATGLAGSGELFF
TGCAGTGCTACGGGACTAGCGGGGTCCGGGGAGCTGTTTTTT
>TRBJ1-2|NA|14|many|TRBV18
CASSSQGTDYGYTF
TGTGCCAGCTCATCGCAGGGGACCGACTATGGCTACACCTTC
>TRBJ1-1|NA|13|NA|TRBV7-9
CASSYSGREEAFF
TGTGCCAGCAGCTATAGCGGGAGGGAGGAAGCTTTCTTT
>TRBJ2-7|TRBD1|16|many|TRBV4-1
CASSQGTGQGVYEQYF
TGCGCCAGCAGCCAAGGAACGGGACAGGGAGTTTACGAGCAGTACTTC
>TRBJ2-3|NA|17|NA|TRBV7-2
CASSLVVANRRTDTQYF
TGTGCCAGCAGCTTAGTAGTTGCAAACCGACGCACAGATACGCAGTATTTT
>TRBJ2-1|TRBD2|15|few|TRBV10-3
CAISESGLAGDEQFF
TGTGCCATCAGTGAGTCGGGGCTAGCGGGAGATGAGCAGTTCTTC
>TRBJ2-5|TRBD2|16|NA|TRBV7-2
CASSLGAGVGPETQYF
TGTGCCAGCAGCTTAGGGGCGGGAGTAGGCCCGGAGACCCAGTACTTC
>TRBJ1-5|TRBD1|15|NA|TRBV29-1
CSVRQGGDGNQPQHF
TGCAGCGTCCGACAGGGGGGAGATGGCAATCAGCCCCAGCATTTT
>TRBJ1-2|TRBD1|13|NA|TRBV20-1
CSASGGNGSGYTF
TGCAGTGCTTCAGGGGGCAATGGGAGTGGCTACACCTTC
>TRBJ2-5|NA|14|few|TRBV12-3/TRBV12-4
CASSFWRGQETQYF
TGTGCCAGCAGTTTTTGGAGGGGACAAGAGACCCAGTACTTC
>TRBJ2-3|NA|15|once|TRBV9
CASSVLGGRHNEQYF
TGTGCCAGCAGCGTCTTAGGAGGGAGGCACAATGAGCAGTATTTT
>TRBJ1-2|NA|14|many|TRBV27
CASSLLPRDYGYTF
TGTGCCAGCAGTTTATTGCCCAGGGACTATGGCTACACCTTC
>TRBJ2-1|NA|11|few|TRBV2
CASSHSDEQFF
TGTGCCAGCAGTCATTCCGATGAGCAGTTCTTC
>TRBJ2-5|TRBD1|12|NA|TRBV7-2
CASSADRANQYF
TGTGCCAGCAGCGCTGACAGGGCGAACCAGTACTTC
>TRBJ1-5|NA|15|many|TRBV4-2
CASSQDGSSNQPQHF
TGTGCCAGCAGCCAAGACGGCTCGAGCAATCAGCCCCAGCATTTT
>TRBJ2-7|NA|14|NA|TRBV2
CASQGSLGAYEQYF
TGTGCCAGCCAAGGATCGCTCGGTGCCTACGAGCAGTACTTC
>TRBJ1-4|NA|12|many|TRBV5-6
CASRGAMGKLFF
TGTGCCAGCAGGGGCGCGATGGGAAAACTGTTTTTT
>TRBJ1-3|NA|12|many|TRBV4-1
CASSQEGNTIYF
TGTGCCAGCAGCCAAGAAGGAAACACCATATATTTT
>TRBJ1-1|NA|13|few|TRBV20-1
CSAREGGNTEAFF
TGCAGTGCTAGAGAAGGGGGGAACACTGAAGCTTTCTTT
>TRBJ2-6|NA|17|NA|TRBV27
CASSPRSGYSGANVLTF
TGTGCCAGCAGTCCTCGGTCAGGGTACTCTGGGGCCAACGTCCTGACTTTC
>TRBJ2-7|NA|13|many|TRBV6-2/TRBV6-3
CASSFAGEYEQYF
TGTGCCAGCAGTTTTGCGGGCGAGTACGAGCAGTACTTC
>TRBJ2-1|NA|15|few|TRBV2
CASSEDGSSYNEQFF
TGTGCCAGCAGTGAGGACGGGAGCTCCTACAATGAGCAGTTCTTC
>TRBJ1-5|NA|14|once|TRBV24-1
CATSDQGLNQPQHF
TGTGCCACCAGTGATCAGGGTTTGAATCAGCCCCAGCATTTT
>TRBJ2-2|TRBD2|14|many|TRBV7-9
CASRTSGSLGELFF
TGTGCCAGCAGAACTAGCGGGAGTCTCGGGGAGCTGTTTTTT
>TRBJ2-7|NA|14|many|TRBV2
CASLNQGPSYEQYF
TGTGCCAGCCTGAACCAGGGTCCCTCCTACGAGCAGTACTTC
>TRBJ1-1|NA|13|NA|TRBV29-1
CSLEPGMNTEAFF
TGCAGCTTGGAGCCAGGGATGAACACTGAAGCTTTCTTT
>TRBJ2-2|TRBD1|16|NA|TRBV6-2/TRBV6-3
CASNRKTGGSAGELFF
TGTGCCAGCAACCGGAAAACAGGGGGTTCCGCCGGGGAGCTGTTTTTT
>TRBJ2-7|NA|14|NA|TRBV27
CASSYRVGHHEQYF
TGTGCCAGCAGTTACAGGGTGGGTCATCACGAGCAGTACTTC
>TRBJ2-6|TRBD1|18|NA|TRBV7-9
CASSLVGQVYSGANVLTF
TGTGCCAGCAGCTTAGTAGGACAGGTCTACTCTGGGGCCAACGTCCTGACTTTC
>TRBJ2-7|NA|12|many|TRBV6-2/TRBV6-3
CASSDTIYEQYF
TGTGCCAGCAGTGACACCATTTACGAGCAGTACTTC
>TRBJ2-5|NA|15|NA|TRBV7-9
CASSLAEMGAETQYF
TGTGCCAGCAGCTTAGCGGAGATGGGGGCGGAGACCCAGTACTTC
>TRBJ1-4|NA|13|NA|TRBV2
CASKWPTNEKLFF
TGTGCCAGCAAGTGGCCGACGAACGAAAAACTGTTTTTT
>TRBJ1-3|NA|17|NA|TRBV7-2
CASSTRYLRSSGNTIYF
TGTGCCAGCAGCACCCGCTACTTGAGGTCCTCTGGAAACACCATATATTTT
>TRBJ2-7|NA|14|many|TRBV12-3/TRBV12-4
CASSYLDRSYEQYF
TGTGCCAGCAGTTATCTTGACAGGTCCTACGAGCAGTACTTC